Below are 16 T cell receptor beta chains sequenced from a single sample in a study of stem cell transplantation in POMP-related autoinflammatory disease. Profiled with immunoSEQ multiplex PCR; TCRdb holds only in-frame clones, not every one. Altogether thousands of clones are present, 88% being singletons, with the ten largest covering around 15%. The sequencing used CD8+ T cells from PBMCs, collected after stem cell transplantation. The receptors derive from a human patient with POMP-related autoinflammation and immune dysregulation (PRAID). Some T cells may have originated in the graft donor.

This chain joins TRBV7-2 and TRBJ2-4; D perhaps matches TRBD2 (6 bases). Trimming stripped 3 bases from V and 8 bases from J, with 23 bases between. CDR1 and CDR2 (germline): SGHTA, FQGNSA. The CDR3 sequence is 17 residues long. The CDR3 sequence: CASSLGIGPSGSDIQYF. In nucleotides, the CDR3 is TGTGCCAGCAGCTTGGGGATTGGCCCCAGCGGGTCGGACATTCAGTACTTC.

V is TRBV18 and J is TRBJ1-6, with 9 bases matching TRBD1. The V and J ends lost 3 bases and 7 bases, in that order; junction bases with no gene match: 4. The CDR3 contains 15 residues. CDR1 and CDR2 (germline): KGHSH, LQKENI. The CDR3 spells CASSPRTGDNSPLHF. The DNA for the CDR3 is TGTGCCAGCTCACCCCGGACAGGGGACAATTCACCCCTCCACTTT.

This rearrangement joins TRBV6-1 to TRBJ1-6; 7 nucleotides match TRBD1. The J segment lost 10 bases and the V segment lost 1 base, leaving 7 bases of the junction unmatched. The germline gives CDR1 MNHNS, CDR2 SASEGT. The CDR3 is 15 amino acids. DNA for the CDR3: TGTGCCAGCAGTGAAGTTTTAGGGGGCCGGTCACCCCTCCACTTT. It yields the protein CASSEVLGGRSPLHF.

This chain links TRBV29-1 with TRBJ2-3; 7 nucleotides match TRBD1. The germline V gene has CDR1 SQVTM and CDR2 ANQGSEA. The CDR3 totals 16 residues. V lost 4 bases, J lost 2 bases, and 12 bases stayed unmatched. CDR3 in amino acids: CSVGVVPDRITDTQYF. The DNA of the CDR3 is TGCAGCGTTGGGGTCGTTCCGGACAGGATCACAGATACGCAGTATTTT.

V usage is TRBV10-1 and J usage is TRBJ1-6; unclear D gene. Per germline, CDR1 WNHNN and CDR2 SYGVQD (reference sequence). The V and J ends lost 5 bases and 10 bases respectively, with 15 bases between them. The CDR3 is made up of 14 amino acids. The CDR3 nucleotides read TGCGCCAGCAGTAACGGCCAAGGATTATCACCCCTCCACTTT. It encodes CASSNGQGLSPLHF.

The chain couples TRBV30 to TRBJ2-7, with 10 bases aligning to TRBD2. The CDR3 sequence is 16 residues long. CDR1 is GTSNPN and CDR2 is SVGIG in the germline V gene (reference sequence). V lost 0 bases to trimming and J lost 2 bases; unmatched junction nucleotides: 7. The CDR3, as DNA: TGTGCCTGGAGTGTAGGGTCTAGCGGGAGTCCCTACGAGCAGTACTTC. It encodes CAWSVGSSGSPYEQYF.

The rearrangement links TRBV4-1 to TRBJ2-5; TRBD2 aligns across 11 bases. The V and J ends lost 2 bases and 2 bases, in that order; junction bases with no gene match: 13. The CDR3 consists of 19 residues. CDR1 and CDR2 (germline): MGHRA, YSYEKL. The CDR3 loop is CASSQRGVPGLAEQETQYF. The CDR3 DNA reads TGCGCCAGCAGCCAAAGAGGAGTCCCGGGACTAGCGGAGCAAGAGACCCAGTACTTC.

The CDR3 DNA reads TGTGCCAGCAGCCAGACAGGGGTCACCACGGAGCAGTACTTC. Translating it yields CASSQTGVTTEQYF. The J gene is TRBJ2-7, the V gene TRBV3-1 (or the pseudogene TRBV3-2); 8 bases map to TRBD1. Losses at the gene ends were 3 bases for V and 7 bases for J; bases not matched to a gene: 8. Germline loops: CDR1 LGHDT, CDR2 YNNKEL (reference sequence). The CDR3 spans 14 residues.

This sequence joins TRBV9 and TRBJ1-3; D call uncertain. Trimming cost V 0 bases and J 0 bases, with 7 bases left between them. This CDR3 has 15 amino acids. Germline V CDR1 and CDR2: SGDLS, YYNGEE. For the CDR3, the DNA is TGTGCCAGCAGCGTAGGGTCTAGCTCTGGAAACACCATATATTTT. This gives the protein CASSVGSSSGNTIYF. Full variable domain (missing parts from reference TRBV9 and TRBJ1-3): DSGVTQTPKHLITATGQRVTLRCSPRSGDLSVYWYQQSLDQGLQFLIQYYNGEERAKGNILERFSAQQFPDLHSELNLSSLELGDSALYFCASSVGSSSGNTIYFGEGSWLTVV.

The chain is built from TRBV19 and TRBJ2-1; D is ambiguous. Trimming removed 5 bases at V and 4 bases at J, with 9 bases between. CDR3 length equals 13 residues. Germline assignment: CDR1 LNHDA and CDR2 SQIVND (reference sequence). In nucleotides, the CDR3 is TGTGCCAGTAGTGCCGGAGTTTACAATGAGCAGTTCTTC. It yields the protein CASSAGVYNEQFF.

This clone showed up just a few times. This chain links TRBV5-1 with TRBJ1-2; D unresolved. The V gene's germline CDR1 is SGHRS and CDR2 YFSETQ. The V end lost 9 bases, the J end lost 3 bases, and 15 bases lay between the germline ends. CDR3 length equals 13 residues. CDR3 sequence reads: CATSEGWDYGYTF. CDR3 sequence (DNA): TGCGCCACCTCGGAAGGGTGGGACTATGGCTACACCTTC.

V and J are TRBV4-1 and TRBJ2-2; D is unresolved. The CDR3 loop spans 13 amino acids. Germline loops: CDR1 MGHRA, CDR2 YSYEKL. The V end lost 0 bases, the J end lost 6 bases, and 5 bases lay between the germline ends. The CDR3 region is CASSQDRPGELFF. As DNA, the CDR3 is TGCGCCAGCAGCCAAGATCGGCCCGGGGAGCTGTTTTTT.

V is TRBV15 and J is TRBJ2-2; D is unclear. This CDR3 spans 11 amino acids. V lost 6 bases to trimming and J lost 7 bases, with 6 bases between them. In germline, CDR1 is LNHNV, CDR2 YYDKDF (reference sequence). The CDR3 protein is CATRGYGELFF. CDR3 DNA: TGTGCCACCAGGGGTTACGGGGAGCTGTTTTTT.

J is TRBJ2-3 and V is TRBV7-9, with D possibly being TRBD1 (6 bases). The V end was cut by 7 bases, the J end by 5 bases, with 16 bases between. The CDR3 runs to 14 residues. Germline loops: CDR1 SEHNR, CDR2 FQNEAQ (reference sequence). The CDR3 reads CASNFRDKKDTQYF. The CDR3 region has the DNA TGTGCCAGCAACTTCCGGGACAAAAAAGATACGCAGTATTTT.

The CDR3 DNA is TGTGCCAGCAGCTGGGGAGGGGTAGTAGCGGGAGGAGGCTCCTACGAGCAGTACTTC. It codes for CASSWGGVVAGGGSYEQYF. J is TRBJ2-7 and V is TRBV5-4; 10 bases line up with TRBD2. The CDR3 sequence is 19 residues long. Looked up from germline, CDR1 is SGHNT and CDR2 is YYREEE (reference sequence). V lost 3 bases and J lost 0; bases outside the gene matches: 15.

DNA for the CDR3: TGTGCCAGCAGTTTTCAGGGTAGTCAGCCCCAGCATTTT. This sequence encodes CASSFQGSQPQHF. The rearrangement joins TRBV27 to TRBJ1-5; D perhaps matches TRBD1 (5 bases). The V end lost 3 bases, the J end lost 6 bases, and 9 bases lay between the germline ends. The V gene's germline CDR1 is MNHEY and CDR2 SMNVEV (reference sequence). This CDR3 has 13 residues.